This T cell receptor beta chain appears in the sequencing data of a study of T-cell reconstitution after alpha-beta-depleted transplantation in children. On this clonotype itself: The junction departs from germline at one end; a sequencing error may be responsible.

Unique molecular identifiers were incorporated into the prepared TCRbeta library. TCRdb ran MiXCR on the PCR reads and lists one entry per CDR3 protein. The repertoire consists of about 610,000 distinct CDR3 sequences, with roughly a tenth occurring once and the leading ten covering approximately 4.1%. CDR1 and CDR2 from the germline V gene are SGHNT and YYREEE (reference sequence). The CDR3 is 14 amino acids. The rearrangement uses TRBV5-4 and TRBJ1-3; TRBD1 matches at 7 bases. This specimen was PBMCs from the stem cell graft donor, taken from the stem cell graft. This sequence originates from a human donor who donated a stem cell graft to a child with acute myeloid leukemia. DNA for the CDR3: TGTGCCAGCAGCGATTACAGGGGAGGAAACGCCATATATTTT. It translates to CASSDYRGGNAIYF.